The T cell receptor (beta chain) under discussion was sequenced for a study of cytomegalovirus exposure and HLA in healthy donors. The study, taken as a whole, reports: The study designated 164 TCR beta chains cytomegalovirus-associated. In terms of immune exposure information, only CMV serostatus was available. TCR beta chains associated with HLA were, in a later analysis, more clonally expanded than equally common others.

PCR used 60 Vbeta primers and 13 Jbeta primers. The table came from immunoSEQ multiplex PCR; TCRdb's copy has only in-frame clones and leaves some out. This table has under 300,000 clones, 70% to 90% appearing once. With regard to this clone: Its matching antigen is unknown.

The V segment lost 0 bases and the J segment 7 bases; nucleotides outside the gene matches: 23. This CDR3 contains 21 residues. In germline, CDR1 is MNHEY, CDR2 SMNVEV (reference sequence). Specimen: PBMCs. The chain joins TRBV27 to TRBJ2-1; 8 positions agree with TRBD2. This receptor was identified in a woman aged 40-49 years in good health and CMV-seropositive. The chain's CDR3 is CASSLSLRGYSGARGINEQFF. CDR3 coding DNA: TGTGCCAGCAGTTTATCGTTGAGGGGATATAGCGGGGCGAGGGGTATAAATGAGCAGTTCTTC.